This T cell receptor beta chain was sequenced for a study of human T cells and chemical hapten exposure. Trimming shortened V by 6 bases and J by 1 base, and 9 bases separated the two germline ends. The CDR3 extends over 13 amino acids. Germline assignment: CDR1 SGHTA and CDR2 FQGNSA. TCRdb itself ran the 5' RACE reads through MiXCR, one entry per CDR3 protein. The sample yields tens of thousands of distinct CDR3 sequences, approximately 15% seen once. Whole blood that had not been fractionated was the source of extracted total RNA. This clonotype was observed a few times. The chain links TRBV7-2 to TRBJ1-1; the D is unclear. The receptor comes from a female donor in good health. CDR3 protein: CASSYDKNTEAFF. As DNA, the CDR3 is TGTGCCAGCAGTTACGACAAGAACACTGAAGCTTTCTTT.